These T cell receptor beta chains were read from a single sample in a study of blood T cell repertoires in COVID-19. Assay used: immunoSEQ multiplex PCR; TCRdb lists only in-frame clones, some missing. The sample lists 210,000 or so clones; 85% to 90% were seen once. What was sequenced was peripheral blood. These receptor sequences come from a man aged 50 or older with acute or convalescent COVID-19. Both conserved end residues are part of each CDR3. D genes are given only for firm matches. Clone size is shown for a subset of rows, as once, few, many or a class of expanded clone.

j_call v_call clone_size d_call cdr3_nt cdr3_aa
TRBJ1-4 TRBV5-1 . . TGCGCCAGCAAGCTCGCATTAAATGAAAAACTGTTTTTT CASKLALNEKLFF
TRBJ1-1 TRBV15 . TRBD1 TGTGCCACCAGCAGAGAGGGTTACAGGGGAGGCACTGAAGCTTTCTTT CATSREGYRGGTEAFF
TRBJ1-1 TRBV11-3 . . TGTGCCAGCAGCTTAGATGTCTCGGGGAACACTGAAGCTTTCTTT CASSLDVSGNTEAFF
TRBJ2-1 TRBV19 . TRBD2 TGTGCCAGTACCAACCAGCGGGGGGACAAATACAATGAGCAGTTCTTC CASTNQRGDKYNEQFF
TRBJ1-2 TRBV29-1 . . TGCAGCGTTGAAGAATTCACACAAGATGGCTACACCTTC CSVEEFTQDGYTF
TRBJ2-6 TRBV29-1 . . TGCAGCGTTGAAGATCAACAGCCCATCGGGGCCAACGTCCTGACTTTC CSVEDQQPIGANVLTF
TRBJ1-2 TRBV6-5 . TRBD1 TGTGCCAGCAGTTCCGGGACAGGGGCATATGGCTACACCTTC CASSSGTGAYGYTF
TRBJ1-4 TRBV6-5 . TRBD1 TGTGCCAGCAGGATTACAGGGGGAAATGAAAAACTGTTTTTT CASRITGGNEKLFF
TRBJ2-6 TRBV7-3 . TRBD1 TGTGCCAGCAGCGCCCGACAGGGCGCTGGGGCCAACGTCCTGACTTTC CASSARQGAGANVLTF
TRBJ1-5 TRBV7-9 . TRBD1 TGTGCCAGCAGCTTAGCGCCAGGGGGAGAGCCCCAGCATTTT CASSLAPGGEPQHF
TRBJ1-1 TRBV4-1 . . TGCGCCAGCAGCCAAGACACCCGGGGGTTCTGGACAAAGAACACTGAAGCTTTCTTT CASSQDTRGFWTKNTEAFF
TRBJ1-6 TRBV30 . . TGTGCCTGGATGGGGGGGGGCTATTCACCCCTCCACTTT CAWMGGGYSPLHF
TRBJ1-5 TRBV27 . TRBD1 TGTGCCAGCAGTAAACCCCTCGGGGACAGGGGCAATCAGCCCCAGCATTTT CASSKPLGDRGNQPQHF
TRBJ2-7 TRBV6-5 once . TGTGCCAGCAGTTACTCGATCGGGAACCTAGGCTACGAGCAGTACTTC CASSYSIGNLGYEQYF
TRBJ1-2 TRBV1 few . TGCACCAGCAGCCCGCCGGACAGCGATTCCAACCTTCGTGGCTACACCTTC CTSSPPDSDSNLRGYTF
TRBJ1-2 TRBV9 . TRBD1 TGTGCCAGCAGCGTTGACAGGGGCGGGGAAAGCTACACCTTC CASSVDRGGESYTF
TRBJ2-7 TRBV3-1/TRBV3-2 . . TGTGCCAGCAGCCCTCCGTCGGCCTACGAGCAGTACTTC CASSPPSAYEQYF
TRBJ1-1 TRBV19 few . TGTGCCAGTACCCGGGGGGGACACCTTGGAAACACTGAAGCTTTCTTT CASTRGGHLGNTEAFF
TRBJ2-3 TRBV7-3 . TRBD2 TGTGCCAGCAGCTGGGGGGGAGATACGCAGTATTTT CASSWGGDTQYF
TRBJ1-6 TRBV10-3 . TRBD1 TGTGCCATCAGTGTGGGACAGGGGCTGCTTTCACCCCTCCACTTT CAISVGQGLLSPLHF
TRBJ1-6 TRBV10-2 . . TGCGCCAGCAGTGGTAGTAGCCTCCTGAGCTCCTATAATTCACCCCTCCACTTT CASSGSSLLSSYNSPLHF
TRBJ2-7 TRBV18 . TRBD1 TGTGCCAGCTCACCCCCGACAGGGGGGGGATACGAGCAGTACTTC CASSPPTGGGYEQYF
TRBJ2-7 TRBV3-1/TRBV3-2 . . TGTGCCAGCAGTCTTCTAGGGGGTTACGAGCAGTACTTC CASSLLGGYEQYF
TRBJ2-1 TRBV3-1/TRBV3-2 . . TGTGCCAGCAGCCCCCCTGACAGACGAAACAATGAGCAGTTCTTC CASSPPDRRNNEQFF
TRBJ2-3 TRBV5-1 . TRBD1 TGCGCCAGCAGCTTGGAAAGACAGGGGTTGAAGGCAGATACGCAGTATTTT CASSLERQGLKADTQYF
TRBJ2-7 TRBV6-5 . . TGTGCCAGCAGACTGGACATTGCCTACGAGCAGTACTTC CASRLDIAYEQYF
TRBJ1-2 TRBV6-6 . TRBD1 TGTGCCAGCACCCCAGAGAGGGGGACAGGGGGTGGCTACACCTTC CASTPERGTGGGYTF
TRBJ2-1 TRBV9 . TRBD2 TGTGCCAGCAGCGCGGGACTAGCGGGGAGTCAGAATGAGCAGTTCTTC CASSAGLAGSQNEQFF
TRBJ1-2 TRBV6-5 . TRBD1 TGTGCCAGCAGTTACATGCAGGGGGCCTATGGCTACACCTTC CASSYMQGAYGYTF
TRBJ1-1 TRBV29-1 . TRBD1 TGCAGCGTTGAGAATTCAGGGGGGTACACTGAAGCTTTCTTT CSVENSGGYTEAFF
TRBJ2-7 TRBV5-1 . . TGCGCCAGCAGCCCCGGAGGGGAGTTTGAGCAGTACTTC CASSPGGEFEQYF
TRBJ2-1 TRBV6-5 . TRBD2 TGTGCCAGCCGTATGGGGGGGGGAACGTACAATGAGCAGTTCTTC CASRMGGGTYNEQFF
TRBJ1-2 TRBV5-8 . . TGTGCCAGCAGCTTGGGGGCAGGCTATGGCTATGGCTACACCTTC CASSLGAGYGYGYTF
TRBJ2-5 TRBV4-1 . TRBD1 TGCGCCAGCAGCCTAGGACAGGGGAAAGAGACCCAGTACTTC CASSLGQGKETQYF
TRBJ1-4 TRBV10-3 . . TGTGCCATCAGTGAGTCGGGAGGAGAAAAACTGTTTTTT CAISESGGEKLFF
TRBJ1-2 TRBV5-1 . . TGCGCCAGCAGCTCCGTCACTGGGGCTGAGGGCTACACCTTC CASSSVTGAEGYTF
TRBJ2-3 TRBV5-1 . . TGCGCCAGCAGCAGGGACTCGGCAGATACGCAGTATTTT CASSRDSADTQYF
TRBJ2-7 TRBV5-1 . . TGCGCCAGCAGCCCGGAGGGCGGCGAGCAGTACTTC CASSPEGGEQYF
TRBJ1-1 TRBV7-2 . TRBD1 TGTGCCAGCAGCCCGACAGGGGGGCACACTGAAGCTTTCTTT CASSPTGGHTEAFF
TRBJ1-4 TRBV20-1 . . TGCAGTGCTAGTGCCAGGGTCGGAGAAAAACTGTTTTTT CSASARVGEKLFF
TRBJ2-1 TRBV14 . . TGTGCCAGCAGCCGAGCCGGCTACAATGAGCAGTTCTTC CASSRAGYNEQFF
TRBJ2-6 TRBV2 . . TGTGCCAGCACCCTAACTGGGGCCAACGTCCTGACTTTC CASTLTGANVLTF
TRBJ2-5 TRBV11-2 . . TGTGCCAGCAGCTTAGCGGTAGAGGAGACCCAGTACTTC CASSLAVEETQYF
TRBJ2-1 TRBV2 . . TGTGCCAGCAGGTGGGGGGGCCCCTCTGAGCAGTTCTTC CASRWGGPSEQFF
TRBJ1-1 TRBV7-2 . . TGTGCCAGCAGCTTAGGCGTCGGGTGGGAGACCACTGAAGCTTTCTTT CASSLGVGWETTEAFF
TRBJ1-5 TRBV6-1 . . TGTGCCAGCAGTGACCGGGGGGAGGCATATAGCAATCAGCCCCAGCATTTT CASSDRGEAYSNQPQHF
TRBJ2-7 TRBV6-5 . . TGTGCCAGCAGTTACTCGACAGGCTACGAGCAGTACTTC CASSYSTGYEQYF
TRBJ1-6 TRBV7-9 . . TGTGCCAGCAGCCCAGCGGGGTTTAATTCACCCCTCCACTTT CASSPAGFNSPLHF